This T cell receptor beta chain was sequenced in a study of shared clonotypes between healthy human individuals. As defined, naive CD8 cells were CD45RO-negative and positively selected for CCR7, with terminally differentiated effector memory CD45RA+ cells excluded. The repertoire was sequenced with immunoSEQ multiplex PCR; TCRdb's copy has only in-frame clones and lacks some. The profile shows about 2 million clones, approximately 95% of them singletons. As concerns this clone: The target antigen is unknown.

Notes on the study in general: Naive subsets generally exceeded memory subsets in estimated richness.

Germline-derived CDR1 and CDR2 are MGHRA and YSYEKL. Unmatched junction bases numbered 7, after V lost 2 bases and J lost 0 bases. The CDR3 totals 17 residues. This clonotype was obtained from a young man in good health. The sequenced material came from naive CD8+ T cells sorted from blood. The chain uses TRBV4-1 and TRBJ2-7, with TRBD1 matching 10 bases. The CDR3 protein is CASSQPGQGYISYEQYF. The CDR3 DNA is TGCGCCAGCAGCCAACCGGGACAGGGGTACATCTCCTACGAGCAGTACTTC.